This T cell receptor (beta chain) was retrieved from a study of Ad26.COV2.S vaccination and SARS-CoV-2 variants. Study details: By the intramuscular route, Ad26.COV2.S was given once, or twice 56 days apart.

Deletions cut 5 bases from V and 5 bases from J, with 12 bases between. Germline-derived CDR1 and CDR2 are PRHDT and FYEKMQ (reference sequence). CDR3 length: 13 residues. Points from the study as a whole: Total T cell responses may have been underestimated by the TCR breadth and depth analyses. The study found similar non-spike TCR breadth in vaccine and placebo recipients.

Note on this clone: Its specificity is not known.

Specified treatment: 15 to 20 received Ad26.COV2.S at low or high dose, single or two shots; several received placebo; per-sample allocation not given. Sample collection was performed on day 63 after the first vaccine or placebo injection. An adult donor aged 18-55 years was enrolled in Boston. TCRdb's copy holds only in-frame clones and misses some; the assay was immunoSEQ multiplex PCR. Of fewer than 400,000 clones detected, around 91% appear once; the ten largest clones hold about 1.9%. This specimen was peripheral blood, taken in a trial of Ad26.COV2.S vaccine versus placebo. V is TRBV13 and J is TRBJ2-5; D might be TRBD1 (8 bases). The sequence was obtained from a person between 18 and 65 years old who received the Ad26.COV2.S COVID-19 vaccine or a placebo. In DNA form, the CDR3 reads TGTGCCAGCAGCCAACAGGGGGGGGAGACCCAGTACTTC. This encodes CASSQQGGETQYF. The whole variable domain, remainder taken from reference TRBV13 and TRBJ2-5, is AAGVIQSPRHLIKEKRETATLKCYPIPRHDTVYWYQQGPGQDPQFLISFYEKMQSDKGSIPDRFSAQQFSDYHSELNMSSLELGDSALYFCASSQQGGETQYFGPGTRLLVL.